These T cell receptor beta chains were read from a single sample in a study of spatial heterogeneity in lung cancer. TCRdb reanalysed the 5' RACE reads using MiXCR and keeps one entry per CDR3 protein. The sample lists around 45,000 distinct CDR3 sequences, approximately 13% occurring once. The specimen comprised PBMCs, sampled at surgery. The receptors were gathered from a male donor with early-stage non-small cell lung cancer. The CDR3 runs from the conserved cysteine through the conserved F or W. A D gene is named only where the DNA matches it firmly. Part of the rows lack a size; the others show once, few, many or a class for expanded clones.

j_call: TRBJ1-1; d_call: NA; v_call: TRBV3-1; clone_size: many; cdr3_aa: CASSTPGRNTEAFF; cdr3_nt: TGTGCCAGCAGCACCCCAGGGAGGAACACTGAAGCTTTCTTT
j_call: TRBJ1-1; d_call: NA; v_call: TRBV4-1; clone_size: few; cdr3_aa: CASSQVVRTGVGNTEAFF; cdr3_nt: TGCGCCAGCAGCCAAGTAGTTCGGACGGGGGTAGGGAACACTGAAGCTTTCTTT
j_call: TRBJ1-1; d_call: NA; v_call: TRBV7-2; clone_size: many; cdr3_aa: CASSSTGYTEAFF; cdr3_nt: TGTGCCAGCAGCTCTACAGGGTACACTGAAGCTTTCTTT
j_call: TRBJ1-1; d_call: NA; v_call: TRBV16; clone_size: NA; cdr3_aa: CASSRPTTRNTEAFF; cdr3_nt: TGTGCCAGCAGCCGACCGACGACCAGGAACACTGAAGCTTTCTTT
j_call: TRBJ2-7; d_call: NA; v_call: TRBV4-3; clone_size: few; cdr3_aa: CASSQVRGLEQYF; cdr3_nt: TGCGCCAGCAGCCAAGTCCGGGGCCTCGAGCAGTACTTC
j_call: TRBJ1-1; d_call: NA; v_call: TRBV28; clone_size: few; cdr3_aa: CASNEPPGPGTEAFF; cdr3_nt: TGTGCCAGCAATGAGCCCCCGGGGCCGGGGACTGAAGCTTTCTTT
j_call: TRBJ2-3; d_call: NA; v_call: TRBV11-2; clone_size: few; cdr3_aa: CASSFGTGNTDTQYF; cdr3_nt: TGTGCCAGCAGCTTCGGTACAGGGAACACAGATACGCAGTATTTT
j_call: TRBJ2-1; d_call: TRBD2; v_call: TRBV5-1; clone_size: few; cdr3_aa: CASSVTSGAYNEQFF; cdr3_nt: TGCGCCAGCAGCGTGACTAGCGGGGCCTACAATGAGCAGTTCTTC
j_call: TRBJ2-7; d_call: TRBD2; v_call: TRBV9; clone_size: many; cdr3_aa: CASSVELAGAEQYF; cdr3_nt: TGTGCCAGCAGCGTAGAACTAGCGGGGGCAGAGCAGTACTTC
j_call: TRBJ2-1; d_call: TRBD2; v_call: TRBV20-1; clone_size: NA; cdr3_aa: CSATVAGGAYNEQFF; cdr3_nt: TGCAGTGCTACCGTAGCGGGGGGCGCCTACAATGAGCAGTTCTTC
j_call: TRBJ1-6; d_call: NA; v_call: TRBV20-1; clone_size: NA; cdr3_aa: CSARESGPNSPLHF; cdr3_nt: TGCAGTGCTAGAGAATCGGGGCCTAATTCACCCCTCCACTTT
j_call: TRBJ2-5; d_call: NA; v_call: TRBV2; clone_size: NA; cdr3_aa: CASSEHSSQETQYF; cdr3_nt: TGTGCCAGCAGTGAACACAGCTCCCAAGAGACCCAGTACTTC
j_call: TRBJ2-7; d_call: NA; v_call: TRBV11-1; clone_size: NA; cdr3_aa: CAAGQSDYEQYF; cdr3_nt: TGTGCCGCCGGGCAGTCCGACTACGAGCAGTACTTC
j_call: TRBJ2-7; d_call: NA; v_call: TRBV29-1; clone_size: many; cdr3_aa: CSVTHRAPLDEQYF; cdr3_nt: TGCAGCGTTACCCACAGGGCCCCGCTTGACGAGCAGTACTTC
j_call: TRBJ2-7; d_call: TRBD1; v_call: TRBV4-1; clone_size: medium-sized; cdr3_aa: CASSQTWTGQREQYF; cdr3_nt: TGCGCCAGCAGCCAAACTTGGACGGGACAGCGCGAGCAGTACTTC
j_call: TRBJ1-3; d_call: NA; v_call: TRBV20-1; clone_size: many; cdr3_aa: CSARDLGTSGNTIYF; cdr3_nt: TGCAGTGCTAGGGACTTGGGGACCTCTGGAAACACCATATATTTT
j_call: TRBJ2-3; d_call: NA; v_call: TRBV9; clone_size: NA; cdr3_aa: CASSVGPHDTQYF; cdr3_nt: TGTGCCAGCAGCGTAGGCCCCCATGATACGCAGTATTTT
j_call: TRBJ2-7; d_call: NA; v_call: TRBV5-1; clone_size: NA; cdr3_aa: CASSLVRSSYEQYF; cdr3_nt: TGCGCCAGCAGCTTGGTAAGGAGCTCCTACGAGCAGTACTTC
j_call: TRBJ1-1; d_call: NA; v_call: TRBV14; clone_size: NA; cdr3_aa: CASSRGLYTEAFF; cdr3_nt: TGTGCCAGCAGCCGGGGACTCTACACTGAAGCTTTCTTT
j_call: TRBJ2-5; d_call: NA; v_call: TRBV5-1; clone_size: many; cdr3_aa: CASSYDSDPRDTQYF; cdr3_nt: TGCGCCAGCAGCTACGACAGTGATCCAAGAGATACCCAGTACTTC
j_call: TRBJ1-5; d_call: TRBD1; v_call: TRBV7-2; clone_size: NA; cdr3_aa: CASSSFPGQGFSGNQPQHF; cdr3_nt: TGTGCCAGCAGCTCGTTTCCGGGACAGGGATTTAGTGGCAATCAGCCCCAGCATTTT
j_call: TRBJ2-3; d_call: NA; v_call: TRBV10-1; clone_size: few; cdr3_aa: CASSDVGGHTQYF; cdr3_nt: TGCGCCAGCAGTGACGTCGGGGGCCATACGCAGTATTTT
j_call: TRBJ1-2; d_call: NA; v_call: TRBV19; clone_size: few; cdr3_aa: CASTGQGIYGYTF; cdr3_nt: TGTGCCAGTACGGGGCAGGGGATCTATGGCTACACCTTC
j_call: TRBJ2-1; d_call: TRBD2; v_call: TRBV15; clone_size: many; cdr3_aa: CATSTSGANYNEQFF; cdr3_nt: TGTGCCACCAGCACGAGCGGGGCTAACTACAATGAGCAGTTCTTC
j_call: TRBJ2-5; d_call: NA; v_call: TRBV27; clone_size: NA; cdr3_aa: CASSGATGRGETQYF; cdr3_nt: TGTGCCAGCAGTGGGGCAACGGGTCGGGGGGAGACCCAGTACTTC
j_call: TRBJ2-7; d_call: NA; v_call: TRBV20-1; clone_size: NA; cdr3_aa: CSARVRGYEQYF; cdr3_nt: TGCAGTGCTAGAGTCAGGGGCTACGAGCAGTACTTC
j_call: TRBJ1-2; d_call: TRBD1; v_call: TRBV5-1; clone_size: NA; cdr3_aa: CASSLGQGANGYTF; cdr3_nt: TGCGCCAGCAGCTTAGGACAGGGGGCGAATGGCTACACCTTC
j_call: TRBJ2-1; d_call: TRBD2; v_call: TRBV20-1; clone_size: many; cdr3_aa: CSAREPIAGASEQFF; cdr3_nt: TGCAGTGCTAGAGAACCTATAGCGGGAGCGTCTGAGCAGTTCTTC
j_call: TRBJ2-4; d_call: NA; v_call: TRBV7-2; clone_size: NA; cdr3_aa: CASSIDTRKNIQYF; cdr3_nt: TGTGCCAGCAGCATAGACACCCGGAAAAACATTCAGTACTTC
j_call: TRBJ2-7; d_call: NA; v_call: TRBV4-1; clone_size: many; cdr3_aa: CASSQGGPYEQYF; cdr3_nt: TGCGCCAGCAGCCAAGGAGGCCCCTACGAGCAGTACTTC
j_call: TRBJ2-2; d_call: NA; v_call: TRBV5-1; clone_size: many; cdr3_aa: CASSFFGRKAGELFF; cdr3_nt: TGCGCCAGCAGCTTTTTCGGACGAAAGGCCGGGGAGCTGTTTTTT
j_call: TRBJ1-1; d_call: TRBD1; v_call: TRBV6-5; clone_size: few; cdr3_aa: CASSARRDRGPEAFF; cdr3_nt: TGTGCCAGCAGCGCACGCCGGGACAGGGGACCTGAAGCTTTCTTT
j_call: TRBJ2-7; d_call: TRBD1; v_call: TRBV12-3/TRBV12-4; clone_size: few; cdr3_aa: CASSLRQGTYEQYF; cdr3_nt: TGTGCCAGCAGTTTAAGACAGGGGACCTACGAGCAGTACTTC
j_call: TRBJ1-1; d_call: NA; v_call: TRBV7-2; clone_size: NA; cdr3_aa: CASSSQGWAEAFF; cdr3_nt: TGTGCCAGCAGCTCCCAGGGGTGGGCTGAAGCTTTCTTT
j_call: TRBJ2-1; d_call: NA; v_call: TRBV3-1; clone_size: few; cdr3_aa: CASSHSRDLTNEQFF; cdr3_nt: TGTGCCAGCAGCCACAGCCGGGACTTGACCAATGAGCAGTTCTTC
j_call: TRBJ2-3; d_call: TRBD1; v_call: TRBV29-1; clone_size: NA; cdr3_aa: CSVDLPGQGPGTDTQYF; cdr3_nt: TGCAGCGTTGACTTACCGGGACAGGGGCCGGGGACAGATACGCAGTATTTT